The sequence of this T cell receptor beta chain was determined in a study of T cell repertoires in cytomegalovirus infection. Study summary: CMV infection together with matching HLA type was indicated by public TCR beta signatures. Study-level findings and limits: The cumulative frequency of public TCR beta families distinguished individuals who carried CMV together with the relevant HLA.

This clonotype showed up many times. The target antigen is unknown. Each CDR3 protein is one row after TCRdb ran MiXCR on the reads. The sample contains under 350,000 distinct CDR3 sequences, roughly 9.3% of which appear only once. Between the trimmed V and J ends, which lost 5 bases and 3 bases, there was a span of 11 bases. CDR3 length: 14 residues. Per the germline V gene, CDR1 is MNHEY and CDR2 is SMNVEV (reference sequence). The clonotype was recovered from a human donor in good health (CMV status not recorded). Some clones in this sample may be carry-over from other donors' samples. Sequenced: PBMCs. This chain connects TRBV27 to TRBJ1-5; D remains unclear. The CDR3 spells CASSPGPFNQPQHF. CDR3 nucleotide sequence: TGTGCCAGCAGTCCCGGGCCCTTCAATCAGCCCCAGCATTTT.